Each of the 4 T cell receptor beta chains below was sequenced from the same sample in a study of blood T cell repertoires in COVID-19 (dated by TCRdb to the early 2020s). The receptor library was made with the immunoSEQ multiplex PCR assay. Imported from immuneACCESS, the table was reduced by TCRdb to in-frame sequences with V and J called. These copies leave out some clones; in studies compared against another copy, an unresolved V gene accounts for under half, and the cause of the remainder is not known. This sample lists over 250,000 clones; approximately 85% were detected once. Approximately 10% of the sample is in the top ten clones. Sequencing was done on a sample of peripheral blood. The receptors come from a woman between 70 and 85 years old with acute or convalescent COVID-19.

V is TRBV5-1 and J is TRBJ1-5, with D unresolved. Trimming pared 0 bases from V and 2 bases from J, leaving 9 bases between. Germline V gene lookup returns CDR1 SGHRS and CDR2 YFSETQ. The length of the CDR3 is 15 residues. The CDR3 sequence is CASSLAGAGNQPQHF. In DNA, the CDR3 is TGCGCCAGCAGCTTGGCCGGAGCAGGCAATCAGCCCCAGCATTTT.

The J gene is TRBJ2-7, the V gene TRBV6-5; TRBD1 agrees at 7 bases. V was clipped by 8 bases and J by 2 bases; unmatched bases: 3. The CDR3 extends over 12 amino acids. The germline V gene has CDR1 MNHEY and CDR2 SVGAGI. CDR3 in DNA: TGTGCCAGCGGAAGGGGGCCCTACGAGCAGTACTTC. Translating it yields CASGRGPYEQYF.

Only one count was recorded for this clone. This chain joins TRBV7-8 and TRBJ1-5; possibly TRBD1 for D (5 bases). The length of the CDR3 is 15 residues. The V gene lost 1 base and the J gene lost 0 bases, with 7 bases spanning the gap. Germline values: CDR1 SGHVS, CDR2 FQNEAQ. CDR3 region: CASSLGRDSNQPQHF. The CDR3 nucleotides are TGTGCCAGCAGCTTAGGCAGGGATAGCAATCAGCCCCAGCATTTT.

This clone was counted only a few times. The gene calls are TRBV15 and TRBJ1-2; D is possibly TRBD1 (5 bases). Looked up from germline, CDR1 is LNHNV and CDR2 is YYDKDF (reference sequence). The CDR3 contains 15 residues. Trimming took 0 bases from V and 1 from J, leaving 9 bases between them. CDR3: CATSREPGLNYGYTF. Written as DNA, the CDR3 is TGTGCCACCAGCAGAGAACCAGGGCTTAACTATGGCTACACCTTC.